The clone carrying this T cell receptor (beta chain) showed up many times. The antigen is undetermined. In TCRdb, the multiplex PCR reads were re-called with MiXCR into one record per CDR3 protein. The sample comprises some 100,000 distinct CDR3 sequences, about 20% of which are singletons, and roughly 1.2% rests with the top ten. Samples came from axillary lymph nodes draining the breast cancer. This sample is drawn from a study of breast tumors, draining lymph nodes, adjacent tissues. V was clipped by 1 base and J by 4 bases, with 8 bases between them. Looked up from germline, CDR1 is DFQATT and CDR2 is SNEGSKA (reference sequence). The CDR3 has 13 amino acids. Study-level findings and limits: Tumor and nontumor repertoires were significantly more similar in luminal-like than in basal-like breast cancer. The lymph node origin of tumor T cells was framed as consistent with a hypothesis, not demonstrated. Data fit most tumor T cells coming from lymph node, expanding in tumor.

The J gene is TRBJ1-3, the V gene TRBV20-1; D not certain. Sequences were obtained from axillary lymph node tissue. This TCR was sampled from a female donor with breast cancer. Some clones in this sample may be carry-over from other donors' samples. The CDR3 sequence is CSARGTIGNTIYF. The CDR3 bases are TGCAGTGCTAGAGGGACTATCGGAAACACCATATATTTT.